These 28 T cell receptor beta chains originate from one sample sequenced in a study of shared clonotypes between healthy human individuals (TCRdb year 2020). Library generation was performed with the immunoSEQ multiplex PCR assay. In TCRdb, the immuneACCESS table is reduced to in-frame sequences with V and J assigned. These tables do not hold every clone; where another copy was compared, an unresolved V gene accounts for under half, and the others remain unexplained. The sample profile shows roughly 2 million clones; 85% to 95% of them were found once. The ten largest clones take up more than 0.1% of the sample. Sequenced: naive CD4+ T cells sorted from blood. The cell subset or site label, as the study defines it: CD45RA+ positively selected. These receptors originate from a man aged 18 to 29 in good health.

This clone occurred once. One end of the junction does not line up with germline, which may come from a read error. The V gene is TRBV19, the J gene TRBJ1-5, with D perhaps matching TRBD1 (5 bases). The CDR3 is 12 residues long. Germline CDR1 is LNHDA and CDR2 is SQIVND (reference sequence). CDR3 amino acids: CASSVEGQPQHF. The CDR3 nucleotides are TGTGCCAGTAGTGTAGAGGGGCAGCCCCAGCATTTT.

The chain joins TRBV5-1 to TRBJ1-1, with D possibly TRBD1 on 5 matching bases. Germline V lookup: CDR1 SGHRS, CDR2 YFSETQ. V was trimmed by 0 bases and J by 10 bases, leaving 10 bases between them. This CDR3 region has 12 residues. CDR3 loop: CASSLAGGVAFF. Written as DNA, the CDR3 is TGCGCCAGCAGCTTGGCCGGGGGTGTAGCTTTCTTT. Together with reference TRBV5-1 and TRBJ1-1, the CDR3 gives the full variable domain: KAGVTQTPRYLIKTRGQQVTLSCSPISGHRSVSWYQQTPGQGLQFLFEYFSETQRNKGNFPGRFSGRQFSNSRSEMNVSTLELGDSALYLCASSLAGGVAFFGQGTRLTVV.

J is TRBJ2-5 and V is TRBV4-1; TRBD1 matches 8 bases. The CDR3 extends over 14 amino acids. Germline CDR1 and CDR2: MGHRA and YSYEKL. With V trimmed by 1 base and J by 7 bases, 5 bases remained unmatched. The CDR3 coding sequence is TGCGCCAGCAGCCAAGCCGACAGGGGAGGGACCCAGTACTTC. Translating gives CASSQADRGGTQYF.

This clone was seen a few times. The CDR3 protein is CASSPPGHTDTQYF. Here the CDR3 DNA reads TGTGCCAGCTCACCACCGGGGCACACAGATACGCAGTATTTT. The rearrangement uses TRBV18 and TRBJ2-3; TRBD1 might be the D (5 bases). The length of the CDR3 is 14 residues. Per the germline V gene, CDR1 is KGHSH and CDR2 is LQKENI. Deletions cut 0 bases from V and 2 bases from J, with 6 bases between.

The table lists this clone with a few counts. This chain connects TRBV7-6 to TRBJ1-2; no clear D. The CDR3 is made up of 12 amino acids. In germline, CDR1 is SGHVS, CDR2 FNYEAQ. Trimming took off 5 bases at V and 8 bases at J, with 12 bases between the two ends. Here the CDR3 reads CASSPQRGGYTF. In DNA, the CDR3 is TGTGCCAGCAGCCCCCAGCGTGGGGGCTACACCTTC.

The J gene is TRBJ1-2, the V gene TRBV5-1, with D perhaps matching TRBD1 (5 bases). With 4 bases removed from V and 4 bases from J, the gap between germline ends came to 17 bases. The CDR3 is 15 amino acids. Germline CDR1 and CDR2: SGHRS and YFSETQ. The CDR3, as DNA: TGCGCCAGCAGCGTTCTCGGGGAGAGGGGCTATGGCTACACCTTC. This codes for CASSVLGERGYGYTF.

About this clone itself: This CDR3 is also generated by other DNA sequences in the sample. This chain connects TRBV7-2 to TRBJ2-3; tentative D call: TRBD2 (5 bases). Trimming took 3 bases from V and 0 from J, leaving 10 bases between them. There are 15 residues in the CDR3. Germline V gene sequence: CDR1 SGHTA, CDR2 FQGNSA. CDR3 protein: CASSLGGLSTDTQYF. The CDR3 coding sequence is TGTGCCAGCAGCTTGGGCGGGCTTAGCACAGATACGCAGTATTTT.

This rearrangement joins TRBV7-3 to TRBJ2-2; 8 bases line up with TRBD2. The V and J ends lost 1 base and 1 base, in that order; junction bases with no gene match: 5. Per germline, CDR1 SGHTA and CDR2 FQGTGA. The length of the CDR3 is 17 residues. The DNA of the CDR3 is TGTGCCAGCAGCTTAAGGGCCAGCGGGAGGAACACCGGGGAGCTGTTTTTT. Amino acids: CASSLRASGRNTGELFF.

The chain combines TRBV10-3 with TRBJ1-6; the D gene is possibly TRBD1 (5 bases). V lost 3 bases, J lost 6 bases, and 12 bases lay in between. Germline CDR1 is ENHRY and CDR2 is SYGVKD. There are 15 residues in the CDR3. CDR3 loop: CAISDRGLSNSPLHF. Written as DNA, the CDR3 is TGTGCCATCAGTGATCGGGGCCTATCTAATTCACCCCTCCACTTT.

The chain's CDR3 is CASSLALTDTQYF. CDR3 bases: TGTGCCAGCAGCTTAGCCCTCACAGATACGCAGTATTTT. V gene TRBV7-2 combines with J gene TRBJ2-3; D remains unclear. Germline V gene data show CDR1 as SGHTA and CDR2 as FQGNSA. V was clipped by 0 bases and J by 2 bases, with 3 bases between them. This CDR3 is 13 amino acids long.

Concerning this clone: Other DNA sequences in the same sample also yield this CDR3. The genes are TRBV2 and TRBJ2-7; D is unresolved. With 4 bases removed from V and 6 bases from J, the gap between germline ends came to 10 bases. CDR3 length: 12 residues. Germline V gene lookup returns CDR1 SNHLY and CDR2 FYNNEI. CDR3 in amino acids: CASSVSGLEQYF. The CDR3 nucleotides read TGTGCCAGCAGTGTGTCCGGCCTCGAGCAGTACTTC.

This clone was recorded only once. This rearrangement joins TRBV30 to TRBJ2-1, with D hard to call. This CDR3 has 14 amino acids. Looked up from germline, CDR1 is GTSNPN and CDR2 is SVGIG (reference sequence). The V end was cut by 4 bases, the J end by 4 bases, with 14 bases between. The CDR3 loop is CAWTPGEAYNEQFF. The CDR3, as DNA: TGTGCCTGGACCCCAGGCGAAGCGTACAATGAGCAGTTCTTC.

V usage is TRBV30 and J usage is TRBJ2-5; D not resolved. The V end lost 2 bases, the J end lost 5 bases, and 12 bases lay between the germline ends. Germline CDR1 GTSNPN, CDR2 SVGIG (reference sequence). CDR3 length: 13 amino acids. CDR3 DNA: TGTGCCTGGAGTCCGGGCCCAGAGGAGACCCAGTACTTC. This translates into CAWSPGPEETQYF. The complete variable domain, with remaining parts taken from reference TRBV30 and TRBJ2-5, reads SQTIHQWPATLVQPVGSPLSLECTVEGTSNPNLYWYRQAAGRGLQLLFYSVGIGQISSEVPQNLSASRPQDRQFILSSKKLLLSDSGFYLCAWSPGPEETQYFGPGTRLLVL.

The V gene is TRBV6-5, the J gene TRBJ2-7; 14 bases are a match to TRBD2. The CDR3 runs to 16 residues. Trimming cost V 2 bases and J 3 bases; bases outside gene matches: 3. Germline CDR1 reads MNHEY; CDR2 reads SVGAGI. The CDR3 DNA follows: TGTGCCAGCAGTTACGGACTAGCGGGAGGATTCTACGAGCAGTACTTC. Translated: CASSYGLAGGFYEQYF.

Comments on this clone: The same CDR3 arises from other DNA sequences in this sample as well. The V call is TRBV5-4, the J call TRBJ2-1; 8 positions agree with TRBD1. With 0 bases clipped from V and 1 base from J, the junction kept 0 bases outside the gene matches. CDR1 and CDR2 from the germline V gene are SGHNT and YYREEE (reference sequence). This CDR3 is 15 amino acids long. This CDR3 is CASSLDRGSYNEQFF. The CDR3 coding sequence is TGTGCCAGCAGCTTGGACAGGGGGTCCTACAATGAGCAGTTCTTC.

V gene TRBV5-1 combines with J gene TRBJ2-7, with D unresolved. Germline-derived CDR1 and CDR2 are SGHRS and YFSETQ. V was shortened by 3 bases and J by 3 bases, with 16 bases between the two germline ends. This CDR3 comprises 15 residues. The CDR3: CASSSSGVGYYEQYF. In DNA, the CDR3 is TGCGCCAGCAGCTCGTCCGGAGTAGGGTACTACGAGCAGTACTTC.

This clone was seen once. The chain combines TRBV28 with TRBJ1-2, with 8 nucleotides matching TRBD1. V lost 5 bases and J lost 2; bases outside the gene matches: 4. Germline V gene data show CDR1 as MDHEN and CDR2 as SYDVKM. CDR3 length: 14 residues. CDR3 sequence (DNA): TGTGCCAGCAGTGGGACAGGCCGCAACTATGGCTACACCTTC. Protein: CASSGTGRNYGYTF.

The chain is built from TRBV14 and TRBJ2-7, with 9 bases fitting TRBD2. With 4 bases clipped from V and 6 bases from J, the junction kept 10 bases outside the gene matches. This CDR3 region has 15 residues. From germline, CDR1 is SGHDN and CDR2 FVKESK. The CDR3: CASSRSSGGLTEQYF. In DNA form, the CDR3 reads TGTGCCAGCAGCCGCTCCAGCGGGGGGCTCACCGAGCAGTACTTC. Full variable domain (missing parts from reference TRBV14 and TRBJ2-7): EAGVTQFPSHSVIEKGQTVTLRCDPISGHDNLYWYRRVMGKEIKFLLHFVKESKQDESGMPNNRFLAERTGGTYSTLKVQPAELEDSGVYFCASSRSSGGLTEQYFGPGTRLTVT.

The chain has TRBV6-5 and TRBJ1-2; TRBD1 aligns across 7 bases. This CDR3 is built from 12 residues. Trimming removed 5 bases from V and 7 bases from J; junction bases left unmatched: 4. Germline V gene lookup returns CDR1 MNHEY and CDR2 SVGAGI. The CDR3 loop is CASSPEGAGYTF. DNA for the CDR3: TGTGCCAGCAGTCCCGAGGGGGCTGGCTACACCTTC.

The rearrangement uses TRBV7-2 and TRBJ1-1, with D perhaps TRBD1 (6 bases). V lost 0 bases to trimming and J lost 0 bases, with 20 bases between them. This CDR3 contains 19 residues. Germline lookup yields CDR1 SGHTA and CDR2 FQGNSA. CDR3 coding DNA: TGTGCCAGCAGCTTAGCGGGGGGCGGAGGGCATAGGATGAACACTGAAGCTTTCTTT. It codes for CASSLAGGGGHRMNTEAFF.

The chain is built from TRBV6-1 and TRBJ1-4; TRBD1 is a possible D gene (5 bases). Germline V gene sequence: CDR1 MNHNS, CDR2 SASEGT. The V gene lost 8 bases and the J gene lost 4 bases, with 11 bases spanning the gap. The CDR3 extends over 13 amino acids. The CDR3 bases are TGTGCCAGCGATGGGGCGGGTAATGAAAAACTGTTTTTT. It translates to CASDGAGNEKLFF.

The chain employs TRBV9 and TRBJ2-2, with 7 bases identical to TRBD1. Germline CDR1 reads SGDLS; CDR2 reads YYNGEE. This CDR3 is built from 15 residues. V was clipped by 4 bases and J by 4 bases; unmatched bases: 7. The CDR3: CASSQGPGGTGELFF. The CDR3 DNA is TGTGCCAGCAGCCAAGGTCCAGGGGGCACCGGGGAGCTGTTTTTT. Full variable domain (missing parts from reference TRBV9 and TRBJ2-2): DSGVTQTPKHLITATGQRVTLRCSPRSGDLSVYWYQQSLDQGLQFLIQYYNGEERAKGNILERFSAQQFPDLHSELNLSSLELGDSALYFCASSQGPGGTGELFFGEGSRLTVL.

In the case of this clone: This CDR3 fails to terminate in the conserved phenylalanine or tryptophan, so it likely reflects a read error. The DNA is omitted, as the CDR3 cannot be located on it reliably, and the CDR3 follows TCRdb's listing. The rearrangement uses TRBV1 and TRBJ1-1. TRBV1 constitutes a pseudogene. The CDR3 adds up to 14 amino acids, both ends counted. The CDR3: CTSSQLRPLGIENE.

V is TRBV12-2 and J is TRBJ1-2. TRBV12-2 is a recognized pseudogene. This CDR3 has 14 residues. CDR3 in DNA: TGTGCAAGTCGCTTAGCGTCGGGGCGCTATGGCTACACCTTC. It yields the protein CASRLASGRYGYTF.

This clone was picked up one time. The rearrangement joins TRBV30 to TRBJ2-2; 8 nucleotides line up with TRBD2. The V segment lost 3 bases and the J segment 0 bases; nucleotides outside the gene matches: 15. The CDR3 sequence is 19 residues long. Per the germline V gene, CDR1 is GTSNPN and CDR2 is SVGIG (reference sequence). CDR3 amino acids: CAWSATGGTYFANTGELFF. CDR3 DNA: TGTGCCTGGAGCGCAACGGGGGGGACGTATTTCGCGAACACCGGGGAGCTGTTTTTT.

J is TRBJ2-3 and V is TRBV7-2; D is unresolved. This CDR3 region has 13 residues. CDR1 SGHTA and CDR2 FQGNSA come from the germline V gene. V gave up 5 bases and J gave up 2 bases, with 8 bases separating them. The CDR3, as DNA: TGTGCCAGCAGCCAACCAAACACAGATACGCAGTATTTT. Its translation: CASSQPNTDTQYF.

CDR3 bases: TGCGCCAGCAGCCAAGAGAGGCTAGCGGGCAACTACGAGCAGTACTTC. It yields the protein CASSQERLAGNYEQYF. The rearrangement links TRBV4-1 to TRBJ2-7; 8 nucleotides match TRBD2. CDR3 length: 16 residues. V lost 0 bases and J lost 3; bases outside the gene matches: 7. Germline V gene lookup returns CDR1 MGHRA and CDR2 YSYEKL.

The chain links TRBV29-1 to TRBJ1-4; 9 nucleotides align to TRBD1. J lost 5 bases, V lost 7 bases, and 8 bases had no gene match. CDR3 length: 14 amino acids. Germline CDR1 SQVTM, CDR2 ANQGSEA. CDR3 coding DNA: TGCAGCGCCGCCGGGACAGGGCACAATGAAAAACTGTTTTTT. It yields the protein CSAAGTGHNEKLFF.